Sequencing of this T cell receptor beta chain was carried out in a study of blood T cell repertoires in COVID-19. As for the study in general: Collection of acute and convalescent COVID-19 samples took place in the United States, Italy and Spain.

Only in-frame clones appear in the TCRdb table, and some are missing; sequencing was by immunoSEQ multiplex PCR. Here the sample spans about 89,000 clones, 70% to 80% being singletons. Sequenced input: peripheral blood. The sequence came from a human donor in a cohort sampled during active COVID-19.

The CDR3 is CASTGRGASGYYEQYF. The CDR3 nucleotides are TGTGCCAGCACTGGAAGAGGGGCTAGCGGATATTACGAGCAGTACTTC. This rearrangement joins TRBV27 to TRBJ2-7; TRBD2 aligns across 7 bases. V lost 7 bases, J lost 4 bases, and 16 bases stayed unmatched. Germline assignment: CDR1 MNHEY and CDR2 SMNVEV (reference sequence). The CDR3 has 16 residues.